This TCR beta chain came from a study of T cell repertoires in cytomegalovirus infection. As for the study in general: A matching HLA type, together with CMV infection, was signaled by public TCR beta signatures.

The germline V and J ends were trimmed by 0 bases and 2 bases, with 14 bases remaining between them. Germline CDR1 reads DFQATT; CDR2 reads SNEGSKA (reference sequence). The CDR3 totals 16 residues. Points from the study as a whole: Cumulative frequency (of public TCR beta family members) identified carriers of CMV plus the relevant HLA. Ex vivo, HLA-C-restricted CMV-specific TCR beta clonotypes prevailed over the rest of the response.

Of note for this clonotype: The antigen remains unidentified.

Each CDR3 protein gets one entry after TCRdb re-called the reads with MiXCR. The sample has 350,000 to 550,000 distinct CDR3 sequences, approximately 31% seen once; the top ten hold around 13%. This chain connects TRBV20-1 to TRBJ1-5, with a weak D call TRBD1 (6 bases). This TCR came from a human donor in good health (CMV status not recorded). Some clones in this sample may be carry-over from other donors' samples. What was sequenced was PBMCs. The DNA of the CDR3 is TGCAGTGCTAGAGATCTGGGCAGGGGTGGCAATCAGCCCCAGCATTTT. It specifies CSARDLGRGGNQPQHF.